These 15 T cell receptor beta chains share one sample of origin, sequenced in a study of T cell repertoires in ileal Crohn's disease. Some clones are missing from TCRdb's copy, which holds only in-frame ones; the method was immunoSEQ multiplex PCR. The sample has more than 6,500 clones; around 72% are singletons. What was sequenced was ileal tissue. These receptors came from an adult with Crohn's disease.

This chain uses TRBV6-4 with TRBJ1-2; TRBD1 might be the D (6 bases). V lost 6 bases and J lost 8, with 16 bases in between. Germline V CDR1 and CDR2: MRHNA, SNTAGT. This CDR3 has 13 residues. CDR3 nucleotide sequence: TGTGCCAGCAGCGCTTCCGGGACATCGGGCTACACCTTC. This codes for CASSASGTSGYTF.

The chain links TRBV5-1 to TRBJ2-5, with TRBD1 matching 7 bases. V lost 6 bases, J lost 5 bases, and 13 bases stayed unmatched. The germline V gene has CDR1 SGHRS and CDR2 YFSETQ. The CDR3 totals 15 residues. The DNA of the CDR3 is TGCGCCAGCATCCCCGGGACAGCCCTGGGGGAGACCCAGTACTTC. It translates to CASIPGTALGETQYF.

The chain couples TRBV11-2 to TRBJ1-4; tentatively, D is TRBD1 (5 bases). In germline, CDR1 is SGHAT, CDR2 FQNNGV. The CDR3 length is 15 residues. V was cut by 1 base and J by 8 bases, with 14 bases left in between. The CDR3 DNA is TGTGCCAGCAGCTTAGTCCCGCTTCGGGGGGAAAAACTGTTTTTT. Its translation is CASSLVPLRGEKLFF.

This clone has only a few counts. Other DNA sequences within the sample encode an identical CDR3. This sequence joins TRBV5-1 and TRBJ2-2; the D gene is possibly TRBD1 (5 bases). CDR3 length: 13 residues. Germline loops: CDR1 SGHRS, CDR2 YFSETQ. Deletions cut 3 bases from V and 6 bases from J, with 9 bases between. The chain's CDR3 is CASSSDSPGELFF. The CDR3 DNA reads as TGCGCCAGCAGCTCAGACAGCCCCGGGGAGCTGTTTTTT.

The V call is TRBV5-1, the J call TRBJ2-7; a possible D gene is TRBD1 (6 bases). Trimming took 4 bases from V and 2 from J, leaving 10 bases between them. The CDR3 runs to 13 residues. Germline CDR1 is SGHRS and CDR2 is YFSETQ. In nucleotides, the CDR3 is TGCGCCAGCAGCACGGACAGAGCCTACGAGCAGTACTTC. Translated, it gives CASSTDRAYEQYF.

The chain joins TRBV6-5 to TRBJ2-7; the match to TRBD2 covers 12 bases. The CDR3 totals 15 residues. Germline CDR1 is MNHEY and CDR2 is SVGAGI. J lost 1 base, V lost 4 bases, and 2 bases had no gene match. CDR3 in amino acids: CASSSTSGGSYEQYF. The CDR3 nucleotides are TGTGCCAGCAGTTCCACTAGCGGGGGGTCCTACGAGCAGTACTTC.

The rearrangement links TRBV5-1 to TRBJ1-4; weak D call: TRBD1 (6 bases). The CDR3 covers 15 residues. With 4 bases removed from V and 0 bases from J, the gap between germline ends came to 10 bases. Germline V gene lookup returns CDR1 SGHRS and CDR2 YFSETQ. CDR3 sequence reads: CASSATGTTNEKLFF. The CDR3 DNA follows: TGCGCCAGCAGCGCTACAGGGACAACTAATGAAAAACTGTTTTTT.

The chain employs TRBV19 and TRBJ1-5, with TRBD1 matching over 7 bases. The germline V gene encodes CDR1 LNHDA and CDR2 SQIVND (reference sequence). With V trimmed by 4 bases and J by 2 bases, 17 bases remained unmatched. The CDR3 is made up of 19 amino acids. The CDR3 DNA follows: TGTGCCAGTAGTAGAGGAATCCGGGACAGCCCTAAGGGCAATCAGCCCCAGCATTTT. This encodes CASSRGIRDSPKGNQPQHF. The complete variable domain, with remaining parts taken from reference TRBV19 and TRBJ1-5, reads DGGITQSPKYLFRKEGQNVTLSCEQNLNHDAMYWYRQDPGQGLRLIYYSQIVNDFQKGDIAEGYSVSREKKESFPLTVTSAQKNPTAFYLCASSRGIRDSPKGNQPQHFGDGTRLSIL.

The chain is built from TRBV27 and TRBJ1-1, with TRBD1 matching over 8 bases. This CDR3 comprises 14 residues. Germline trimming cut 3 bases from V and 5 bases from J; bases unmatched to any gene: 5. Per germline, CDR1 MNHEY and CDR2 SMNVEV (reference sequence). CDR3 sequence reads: CASSLDRVETEAFF. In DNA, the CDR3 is TGTGCCAGCAGTTTGGACAGGGTCGAAACTGAAGCTTTCTTT.

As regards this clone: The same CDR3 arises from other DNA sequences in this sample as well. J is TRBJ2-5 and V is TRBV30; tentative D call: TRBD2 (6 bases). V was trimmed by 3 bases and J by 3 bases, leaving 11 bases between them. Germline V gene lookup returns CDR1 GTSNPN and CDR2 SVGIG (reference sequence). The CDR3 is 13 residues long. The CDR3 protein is CAWRGLAEETQYF. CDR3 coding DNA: TGTGCCTGGAGGGGGTTAGCGGAAGAGACCCAGTACTTC.

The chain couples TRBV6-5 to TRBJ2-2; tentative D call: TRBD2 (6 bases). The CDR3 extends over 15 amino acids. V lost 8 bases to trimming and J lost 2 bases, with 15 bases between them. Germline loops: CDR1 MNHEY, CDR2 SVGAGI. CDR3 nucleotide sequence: TGTGCCAGCCAACTAACGGGGGATAACACCGGGGAGCTGTTTTTT. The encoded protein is CASQLTGDNTGELFF.

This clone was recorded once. The CDR3 is CASSKTGGYEQYF. The CDR3 DNA reads TGCGCCAGCAGTAAAACGGGAGGTTACGAGCAGTACTTC. The chain employs TRBV10-2 and TRBJ2-7; 7 bases align to TRBD2. The CDR3 runs 13 residues. Germline CDR1 and CDR2: WSHSY and SAAADI. Unmatched junction bases numbered 5, after V lost 5 bases and J lost 4 bases.

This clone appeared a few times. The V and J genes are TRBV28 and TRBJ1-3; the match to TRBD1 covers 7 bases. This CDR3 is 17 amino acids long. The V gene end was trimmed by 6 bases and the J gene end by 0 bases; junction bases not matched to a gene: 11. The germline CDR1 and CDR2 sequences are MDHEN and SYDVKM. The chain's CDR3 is CASSPHPGQRSGNTIYF. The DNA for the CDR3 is TGTGCCAGCAGCCCTCACCCGGGACAGCGCTCTGGAAACACCATATATTTT.

Here the CDR3 reads CASSKRGTGLSYGYTF. CDR3 in DNA: TGTGCCAGCAGCAAAAGGGGGACAGGGTTGAGCTATGGCTACACCTTC. The rearrangement joins TRBV21-1 to TRBJ1-2; the listed D gene, TRBD1, was not tested against the DNA. TRBV21-1 is a pseudogene segment. This CDR3 has 16 residues.

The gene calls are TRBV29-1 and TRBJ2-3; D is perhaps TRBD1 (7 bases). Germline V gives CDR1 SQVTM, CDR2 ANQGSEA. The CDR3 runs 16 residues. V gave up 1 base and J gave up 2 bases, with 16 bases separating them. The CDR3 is CSVEGGVEGATDTQYF. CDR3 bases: TGCAGCGTTGAAGGGGGGGTGGAGGGGGCCACAGATACGCAGTATTTT.